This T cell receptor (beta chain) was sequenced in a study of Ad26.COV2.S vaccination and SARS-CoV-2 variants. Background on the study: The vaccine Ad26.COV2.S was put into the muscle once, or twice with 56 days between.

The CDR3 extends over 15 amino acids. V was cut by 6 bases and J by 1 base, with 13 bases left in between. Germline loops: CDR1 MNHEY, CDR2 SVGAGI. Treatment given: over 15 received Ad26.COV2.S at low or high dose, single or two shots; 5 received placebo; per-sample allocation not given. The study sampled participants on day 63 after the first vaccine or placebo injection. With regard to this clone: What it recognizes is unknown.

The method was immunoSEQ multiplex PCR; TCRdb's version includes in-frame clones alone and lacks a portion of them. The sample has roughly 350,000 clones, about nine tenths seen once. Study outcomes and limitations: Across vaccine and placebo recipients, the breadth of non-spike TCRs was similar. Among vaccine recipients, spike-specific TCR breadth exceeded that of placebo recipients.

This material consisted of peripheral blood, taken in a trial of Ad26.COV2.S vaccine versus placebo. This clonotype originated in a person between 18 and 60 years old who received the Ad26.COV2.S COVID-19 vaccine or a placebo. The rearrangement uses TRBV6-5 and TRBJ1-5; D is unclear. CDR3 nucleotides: TGTGCCAGCAGCCGCACCCTTGGGAGCAATCAGCCCCAGCATTTT. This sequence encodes CASSRTLGSNQPQHF.